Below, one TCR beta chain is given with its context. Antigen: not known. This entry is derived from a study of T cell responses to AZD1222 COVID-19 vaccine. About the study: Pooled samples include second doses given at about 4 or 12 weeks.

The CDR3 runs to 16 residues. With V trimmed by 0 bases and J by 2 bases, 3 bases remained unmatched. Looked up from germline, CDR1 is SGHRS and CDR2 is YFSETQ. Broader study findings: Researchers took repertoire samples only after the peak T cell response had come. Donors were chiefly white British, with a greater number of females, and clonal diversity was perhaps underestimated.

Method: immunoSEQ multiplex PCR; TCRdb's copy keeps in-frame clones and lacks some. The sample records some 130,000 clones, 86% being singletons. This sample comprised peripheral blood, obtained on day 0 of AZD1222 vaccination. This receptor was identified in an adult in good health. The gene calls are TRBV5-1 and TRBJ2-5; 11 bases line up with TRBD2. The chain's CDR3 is CASSLGSGGDQETQYF. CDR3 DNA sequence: TGCGCCAGCAGCTTGGGTAGCGGGGGGGATCAAGAGACCCAGTACTTC.